This T cell receptor (beta chain) appears in the sequencing data of a study of T cell responses to AZD1222 COVID-19 vaccine. Sequencing used immunoSEQ multiplex PCR; TCRdb keeps in-frame clones, though not all of them. The data show 65,000 to 95,000 clones, roughly 85% seen once. This clone was recorded only once. Germline CDR1 SGHNT, CDR2 YYREEE (reference sequence). The CDR3 runs 16 residues. Trimming cost V 5 bases and J 2 bases, with 17 bases left between them. The chain uses TRBV5-4 and TRBJ2-1; tentative D call: TRBD1 (5 bases). The sequenced sample was peripheral blood, obtained 28 days after the second AZD1222 dose. The receptor was isolated from an adult who received the AZD1222 COVID-19 vaccine. Here the CDR3 DNA reads TGTGCCAGCAGAGCAATAGACAGTCGCCCCTACAATGAGCAGTTCTTC. This encodes CASRAIDSRPYNEQFF.